This TCR beta chain originates from a study of graft-versus-host responses after intestinal transplantation. TCRdb's copy holds only in-frame clones and misses some; the assay was immunoSEQ multiplex PCR. The data contain some 130,000 clones, 85% to 95% of them singletons. This CDR3 is built from 17 residues. Trimming took 2 bases from V and 4 from J; bases not matched to a gene: 7. CDR1 is SEHNR and CDR2 is FQNEAQ in the germline V gene (reference sequence). This clone was counted once. Its antigen remains unidentified. The J gene is TRBJ2-3, the V gene TRBV7-9; 12 bases align to TRBD2. Sequenced material: unstimulated CD8+ T cells sorted from spleen or lymph node cells, taken before intestinal transplant. The clonotype comes from a human donor who received an intestinal transplant. The CDR3 loop is CASSLLAGGPLADTQYF. DNA of the CDR3: TGTGCCAGCAGCTTACTAGCGGGAGGGCCATTAGCAGATACGCAGTATTTT.